Listed below are T cell receptor beta chains from one sample, sequenced in a study of shared clonotypes between healthy human individuals. Sequenced by immunoSEQ multiplex PCR; TCRdb stores in-frame clones only, minus some. The sample has some 2.1 million clones, roughly 95% seen once. The specimen was naive CD8+ T cells sorted from blood. These receptors came from a man between 18 and 35 years old in good health. Each CDR3 is given with its conserved first and last residue. D genes are given only for firm matches.

d_call	j_call	v_call	cdr3_length	cdr3_aa
NA	TRBJ1-4	TRBV4-3	15	CASSQDSRGGEKLFF
TRBD1	TRBJ2-6	TRBV9	18	CASSPMDRGFSGANVLTF
NA	TRBJ2-3	TRBV7-9	12	CASSMGADTQYF
TRBD1	TRBJ1-1	TRBV30	12	CAWDIGTDEAFF
NA	TRBJ2-7	TRBV9	14	CASSVGTGTYEQYF
TRBD2	TRBJ2-2	TRBV7-6	19	CASSLAGQREVSLMRELFF
NA	TRBJ2-1	TRBV9	10	CASSPNEQFF
TRBD2	TRBJ2-1	TRBV5-6	15	CASKELAGAPNEQFF
NA	TRBJ1-2	TRBV13	13	CASSLGTPGEYTF
NA	TRBJ2-7	TRBV5-5	16	CASSFSRAGPAYEQYF
TRBD1	TRBJ1-2	TRBV14	16	CASSFSLGQGGYGYTF
TRBD1	TRBJ2-7	TRBV9	15	CASSEEGTGNDEQYF
TRBD1	TRBJ2-7	TRBV2	15	CASSGGDRGSYEQYF
NA	TRBJ2-1	TRBV2	13	CASSDSLYNEQFF
NA	TRBJ2-1	TRBV27	12	CASSFGGEEQFF
NA	TRBJ2-1	TRBV10-1	12	CASSEAGDEQFF
NA	TRBJ2-7	TRBV28	14	CASSRTALSYEQYF
NA	TRBJ1-1	TRBV5-1	12	CASSVGYTEAFF
NA	TRBJ1-5	TRBV6-1	15	CASSGLDPGNQPQHF
NA	TRBJ2-1	TRBV6-6	14	CASSYSIVYNEQFF
TRBD1	TRBJ1-1	TRBV27	14	CASSPTGPNTEAFF
TRBD2	TRBJ2-7	TRBV9	15	CASSGGLADPYEQYF
NA	TRBJ2-7	TRBV5-6	15	CASSVEIRLAYEQYF
NA	TRBJ2-1	TRBV19	13	CASRTRGSNEQFF